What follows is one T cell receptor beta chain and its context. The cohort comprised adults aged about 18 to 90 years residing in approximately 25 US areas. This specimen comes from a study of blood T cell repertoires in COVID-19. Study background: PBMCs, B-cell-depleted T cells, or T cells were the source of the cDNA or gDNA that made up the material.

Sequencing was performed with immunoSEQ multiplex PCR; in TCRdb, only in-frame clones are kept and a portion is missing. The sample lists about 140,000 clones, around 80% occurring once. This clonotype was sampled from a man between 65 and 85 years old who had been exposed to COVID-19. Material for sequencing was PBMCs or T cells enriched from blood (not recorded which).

CDR3: CASSLTPGGETQYF. As DNA, the CDR3 is TGTGCCAGCAGCTTAACCCCGGGTGGTGAGACCCAGTACTTC. This chain links TRBV11-3 with TRBJ2-5; D is unresolved. V lost 2 bases and J 5 bases, leaving 12 bases between the germline ends. The CDR3 covers 14 residues. Germline CDR1 is SGHNT and CDR2 is YENEEA.